A selection of T cell receptor beta chains follows, all from one sample in a study of high-grade serous ovarian cancer treatment subgroups. Generated by immunoSEQ multiplex PCR, the TCRdb table keeps only in-frame clones and is missing some. The sample includes more than 6,000 clones, about three quarters seen only once; the top ten take 11%. Sequenced input: tumor tissue. These receptors were collected from a human donor with high-grade serous ovarian cancer. The CDR3 runs from the conserved cysteine through the conserved F or W. D genes are given only for firm matches. Expanded clones get a size class; other rows say once, few or many, or leave the size out.

TRBJ1-4,-,TRBV4-3,-,CASSQGNRVWEKLFF,TGCGCCAGCAGCCAAGGGAACAGGGTCTGGGAAAAACTGTTTTTT
TRBJ1-6,-,TRBV5-1,-,CASSLAQGSFSPLHF,TGCGCCAGCAGCTTGGCACAGGGCTCGTTTTCACCCCTCCACTTT
TRBJ2-7,once,TRBV4-1,-,CASSQGSQAYYEQYF,TGCGCCAGCAGCCAGGGTAGCCAGGCTTACTACGAGCAGTACTTC
TRBJ2-7,-,TRBV7-2,TRBD1,CASSASGTGLYEQYF,TGTGCCAGCAGCGCGTCCGGGACAGGGCTCTACGAGCAGTACTTC
TRBJ2-1,-,TRBV28,-,CASSLRLGNEQFF,TGTGCCAGCAGTCTCCGCTTGGGCAATGAGCAGTTCTTC
TRBJ1-2,-,TRBV15,-,CATSREGVNYGYTF,TGTGCCACCAGCAGAGAAGGGGTTAACTATGGCTACACCTTC
TRBJ2-1,-,TRBV18,-,CASSAIYNEQFF,TGTGCCAGCTCAGCTATCTACAATGAGCAGTTCTTC
TRBJ2-7,-,TRBV5-5,-,CASSLAAQGPYEQYF,TGTGCCAGCAGCTTGGCCGCGCAGGGACCATACGAGCAGTACTTC
TRBJ2-7,once,TRBV7-9,TRBD2,CASSRTSGSGGYEQYF,TGTGCCAGCAGTAGGACTAGCGGGAGTGGGGGGTACGAGCAGTACTTC
TRBJ1-1,-,TRBV5-1,-,CASSKGGQGGNTEAFF,TGCGCCAGCAGCAAAGGTGGGCAGGGAGGAAACACTGAAGCTTTCTTT
TRBJ1-1,-,TRBV21-1,-,CASSNGKIGVTEAFF,TGTGCCAGCAGCAACGGGAAAATCGGGGTGACTGAAGCTTTCTTT
TRBJ2-4,few,TRBV7-2,-,CASSPRALAKNIQYF,TGTGCCAGCAGCCCTCGGGCCTTAGCCAAAAACATTCAGTACTTC
TRBJ2-7,-,TRBV2,-,CASSANSGGPYEQYF,TGTGCCAGCAGCGCTAATAGCGGTGGCCCCTACGAGCAGTACTTC
TRBJ2-1,-,TRBV7-2,-,CASSSPRGWWFF,TGTGCCAGCAGCTCCCCCCGGGGGTGGTGGTTCTTC
TRBJ1-2,-,TRBV28,TRBD1,CASSWTGVYGYTF,TGTGCCAGCAGTTGGACAGGGGTCTATGGCTACACCTTC
TRBJ1-2,-,TRBV6-5,-,CASSYPGGYTF,TGTGCCAGCAGTTACCCCGGTGGCTACACCTTC
TRBJ2-5,-,TRBV9,TRBD1,CASSDNRDRGWETQYF,TGTGCCAGCAGCGATAACCGGGACAGGGGTTGGGAGACCCAGTACTTC
TRBJ1-2,-,TRBV5-1,TRBD1,CASSFFSGTDRYGYTF,TGCGCCAGCAGCTTCTTTTCCGGGACAGACCGTTATGGCTACACCTTC
TRBJ2-2,-,TRBV2,-,CASTALPGELFF,TGTGCCAGCACTGCTCTCCCCGGGGAGCTGTTTTTT
TRBJ2-5,-,TRBV7-2,-,CASSPVGGRGQETQYF,TGTGCCAGCAGCCCCGTGGGGGGGCGAGGCCAAGAGACCCAGTACTTC
TRBJ2-3,-,TRBV9,TRBD2,CASSPGGLAGGSTDTQYF,TGTGCCAGCAGCCCCGGGGGACTAGCGGGGGGTAGCACAGATACGCAGTATTTT
TRBJ2-7,-,TRBV9,TRBD1,CASSPTPTGGPAYEQYF,TGTGCCAGCAGCCCAACCCCCACAGGGGGCCCAGCCTACGAGCAGTACTTC
TRBJ2-3,-,TRBV4-2,TRBD2,CASSQPGLAGGTDTQYF,TGTGCCAGCAGCCAACCGGGACTAGCGGGGGGCACAGATACGCAGTATTTT